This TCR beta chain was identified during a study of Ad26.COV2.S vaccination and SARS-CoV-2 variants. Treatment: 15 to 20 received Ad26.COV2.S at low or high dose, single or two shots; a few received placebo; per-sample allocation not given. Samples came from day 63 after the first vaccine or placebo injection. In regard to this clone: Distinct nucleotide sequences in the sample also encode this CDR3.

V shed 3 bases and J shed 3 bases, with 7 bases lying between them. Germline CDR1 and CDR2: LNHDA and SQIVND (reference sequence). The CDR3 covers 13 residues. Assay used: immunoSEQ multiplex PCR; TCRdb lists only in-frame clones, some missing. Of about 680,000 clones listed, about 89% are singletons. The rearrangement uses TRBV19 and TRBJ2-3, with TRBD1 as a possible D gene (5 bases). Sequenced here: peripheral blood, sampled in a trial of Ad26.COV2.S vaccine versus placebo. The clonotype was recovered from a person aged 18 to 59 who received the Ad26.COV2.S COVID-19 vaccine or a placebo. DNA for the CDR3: TGTGCCAGTAGTATTACAGGAACAGATACGCAGTATTTT. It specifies CASSITGTDTQYF.